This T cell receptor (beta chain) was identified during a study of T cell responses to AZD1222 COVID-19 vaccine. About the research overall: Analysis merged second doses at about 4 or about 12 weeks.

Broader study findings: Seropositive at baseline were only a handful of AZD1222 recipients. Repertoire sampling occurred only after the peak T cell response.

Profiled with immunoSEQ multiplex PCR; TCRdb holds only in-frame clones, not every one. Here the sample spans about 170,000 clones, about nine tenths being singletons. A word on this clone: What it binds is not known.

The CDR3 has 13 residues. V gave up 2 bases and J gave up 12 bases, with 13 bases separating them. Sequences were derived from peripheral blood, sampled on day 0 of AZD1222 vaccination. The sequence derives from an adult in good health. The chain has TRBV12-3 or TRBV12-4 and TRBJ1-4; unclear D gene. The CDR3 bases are TGTGCCAGCAGTTTACTGTCCGGCGTTCAACTGTTTTTT. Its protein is CASSLLSGVQLFF.